One sample yielded the 19 T cell receptor beta chains listed below, sequenced in a study of blood T cell repertoires in COVID-19. This table comes from immunoSEQ multiplex PCR, and its TCRdb copy is limited to in-frame clones, with some not included. The sample includes 200,000 to 250,000 clones, 86% seen only once; the top ten take approximately 13%. Sequencing used peripheral blood. The receptor set was obtained from a man aged 80 or over with acute or convalescent COVID-19.

The chain is built from TRBV19 and TRBJ1-3; maybe TRBD1 (5 bases). Per germline, CDR1 LNHDA and CDR2 SQIVND (reference sequence). Trimming took 10 bases from V and 6 from J, leaving 10 bases between them. This CDR3 is 11 amino acids long. In DNA, the CDR3 is TGTGCCACCGGACACCCAAACACCATATATTTT. Translated, it gives CATGHPNTIYF.

Concerning this clone itself: Additional DNA sequences in this sample encode the identical CDR3. V usage is TRBV6-5 and J usage is TRBJ2-1; D remains ambiguous. This CDR3 comprises 14 residues. Germline CDR1 reads MNHEY; CDR2 reads SVGAGI. Trimming left V 1 base short and J 5 bases short, with 9 bases between. CDR3 nucleotides: TGTGCCAGCAGTTACTTAGGCGGCGACAATGAGCAGTTCTTC. It translates to CASSYLGGDNEQFF.

The rearrangement joins TRBV5-1 to TRBJ1-1; 7 bases fit TRBD1. Germline V gene lookup returns CDR1 SGHRS and CDR2 YFSETQ. There are 14 residues in the CDR3. With 6 bases clipped from V and 7 bases from J, the junction kept 12 bases outside the gene matches. The CDR3 DNA follows: TGCGCCAGCAAATCCATACAGGGGCAGGTTGAAGCTTTCTTT. Its protein product is CASKSIQGQVEAFF.

This chain joins TRBV28 and TRBJ1-1; D is ambiguous. Trimming took off 4 bases at V and 6 bases at J, with 9 bases between the two ends. CDR3 length equals 12 residues. Germline assignment: CDR1 MDHEN and CDR2 SYDVKM. As DNA, the CDR3 is TGTGCCAGCAGTTCCCCCCCCGCTGAAGCTTTCTTT. Its translation: CASSSPPAEAFF.

The CDR3 DNA reads as TGTGCCAGCAGCCGCCTCGGGGGGCGCGAAGAGACCCAGTACTTC. It yields the protein CASSRLGGREETQYF. J is TRBJ2-5 and V is TRBV28; TRBD2 is a possible D gene (7 bases). The CDR3 sequence is 15 residues long. Germline values: CDR1 MDHEN, CDR2 SYDVKM. The germline V and J ends were trimmed by 6 bases and 3 bases, with 17 bases remaining between them.

This sequence joins TRBV19 and TRBJ2-7; 8 nucleotides agree with TRBD1. The CDR3 totals 15 residues. J gave up 4 bases and V 5 bases, and 10 bases lay outside the gene matches. Germline CDR1 and CDR2: LNHDA and SQIVND (reference sequence). CDR3 sequence (DNA): TGTGCCAGTAGTTCCTCCGGACAGGGAAGTTACGAGCAGTACTTC. Protein: CASSSSGQGSYEQYF.

The V and J genes are TRBV6-5 and TRBJ1-4; weak D call: TRBD1 (5 bases). Germline V lookup: CDR1 MNHEY, CDR2 SVGAGI. Trimming left V 6 bases short and J 8 bases short, with 19 bases between. This CDR3 is 15 amino acids long. Here the CDR3 reads CASSPTGGGEEKLFF. The CDR3 DNA follows: TGTGCCAGCAGCCCAACAGGCGGAGGGGAGGAAAAACTGTTTTTT.

The rearrangement joins TRBV6-6 to TRBJ1-2; 8 bases are shared with TRBD1. This CDR3 is built from 15 residues. The ends lost 4 bases at V and 4 bases at J; junction bases unmatched: 8. From germline, CDR1 is MNHNY and CDR2 SVGAGI (reference sequence). Here the CDR3 reads CASSSPDRAGYGYTF. The CDR3 DNA follows: TGTGCCAGCAGTTCTCCGGACAGGGCTGGCTATGGCTACACCTTC.

The genes are TRBV21-1 and TRBJ2-6; the table's D gene call, TRBD2, was not cross checked with the DNA. TRBV21-1 is noted as a pseudogene. The CDR3 length is 15 residues. The CDR3 bases are TGTGCCAGCAGCCCCGGGGGGCTCGGGGCCAACGTCCTGACTTTC. Translating gives CASSPGGLGANVLTF.

Written as DNA, the CDR3 is TGTGCCAGTAGTCCGTCCCTGGGACAGGGTAGGGGAAACACCATATATTTT. Residues: CASSPSLGQGRGNTIYF. This sequence joins TRBV19 and TRBJ1-3, with TRBD1 matching 9 bases. The V gene end was trimmed by 5 bases and the J gene end by 4 bases; junction bases not matched to a gene: 12. Per germline, CDR1 LNHDA and CDR2 SQIVND (reference sequence). The CDR3 is 17 amino acids. The full variable domain, completed using reference TRBV19 and TRBJ1-3, is DGGITQSPKYLFRKEGQNVTLSCEQNLNHDAMYWYRQDPGQGLRLIYYSQIVNDFQKGDIAEGYSVSREKKESFPLTVTSAQKNPTAFYLCASSPSLGQGRGNTIYFGEGSWLTVV.

The CDR3 DNA sequence: TGCGCCAGCAGCCCGCCCGGGACAGGGCGTTCCGGGGAGCTGTTTTTT. It is translated as CASSPPGTGRSGELFF. V usage is TRBV5-1 and J usage is TRBJ2-2, with TRBD1 matching 9 bases. The CDR3 totals 16 residues. Trimming cost V 4 bases and J 6 bases; bases outside gene matches: 10. CDR1 is SGHRS and CDR2 is YFSETQ in the germline V gene.

V and J are TRBV5-1 and TRBJ2-1; 9 positions agree with TRBD1. The CDR3 covers 14 residues. Germline CDR1 SGHRS, CDR2 YFSETQ. The V and J ends lost 2 bases and 9 bases, in that order; junction bases with no gene match: 6. CDR3 in DNA: TGCGCCAGCAGCTTTTCACAGGGGGCTAGTGAGCAGTTCTTC. Translation: CASSFSQGASEQFF.

The chain recombines TRBV2 with TRBJ1-2; 7 positions match TRBD1. Per germline, CDR1 SNHLY and CDR2 FYNNEI. The CDR3 totals 14 residues. Trimming at V came to 11 bases and at J to 4 bases, leaving 13 bases not matched to a gene. CDR3 sequence: CAGQEGVASYGYTF. The CDR3 bases are TGTGCCGGACAGGAAGGGGTGGCGAGCTATGGCTACACCTTC.

The chain is built from TRBV29-1 and TRBJ2-1, with a possible D match to TRBD2 (6 bases). Germline CDR1 is SQVTM and CDR2 is ANQGSEA. V gave up 3 bases and J gave up 8 bases, with 17 bases separating them. The CDR3 is 14 amino acids. The CDR3 spells CSVEGGRVIDEQFF. As DNA, the CDR3 is TGCAGCGTTGAGGGGGGTCGCGTTATAGATGAGCAGTTCTTC.

This chain joins TRBV3-1 (or the pseudogene TRBV3-2) and TRBJ2-5, with TRBD1 as a possible D gene (6 bases). Germline CDR1 LGHDT, CDR2 YNNKEL (reference sequence). Trimming removed 2 bases from V and 3 bases from J, with 10 bases in between. The CDR3 covers 14 residues. In nucleotides, the CDR3 is TGTGCCAGCAGCCAACAGGGGTTGAAAGAGACCCAGTACTTC. As protein: CASSQQGLKETQYF.

This rearrangement joins TRBV28 to TRBJ1-3; D uncertain. This CDR3 spans 14 amino acids. Per germline, CDR1 MDHEN and CDR2 SYDVKM. V was clipped by 8 bases and J by 1 base, with 12 bases between them. CDR3 region: CASSPQSSGNTIYF. Written as DNA, the CDR3 is TGTGCCAGCTCCCCACAATCTTCTGGAAACACCATATATTTT.

The chain couples TRBV6-6 to TRBJ1-2, with D tentatively TRBD1 (6 bases). CDR3 length: 13 amino acids. CDR1 is MNHNY, CDR2 SVGAGI, per germline (reference sequence). V was pared by 5 bases and J by 5 bases, with 12 bases between. The DNA of the CDR3 is TGTGCCAGCAGTCAGCAGGGGAGTTATGGCTACACCTTC. It encodes CASSQQGSYGYTF.

This clone was recorded once. CDR3 region: CASNIVQGGDYGYTF. The CDR3 bases are TGTGCCAGCAATATTGTACAGGGGGGGGACTATGGCTACACCTTC. The chain recombines TRBV27 with TRBJ1-2; 8 nucleotides agree with TRBD1. Germline assignment: CDR1 MNHEY and CDR2 SMNVEV (reference sequence). The CDR3 runs to 15 residues. Trimming at V came to 7 bases and at J to 3 bases, leaving 10 bases not matched to a gene.

Note on this clone: Other DNA sequences in this specimen translate into the identical CDR3. The chain combines TRBV5-1 with TRBJ1-1; a possible D gene is TRBD1 (5 bases). V lost 2 bases and J lost 4, with 15 bases in between. Germline V lookup: CDR1 SGHRS, CDR2 YFSETQ. The CDR3 is made up of 15 amino acids. The CDR3 spells CASSFGQGKSTEAFF. The CDR3 DNA reads as TGCGCCAGCAGCTTTGGGCAGGGAAAATCCACTGAAGCTTTCTTT.